The clone carrying this T cell receptor beta chain showed up many times. The antigen remains unidentified. The data belong to a study of spatial heterogeneity in lung cancer. Study as a whole: The study observed each unique TCR and UMI combination more than ten times on average in raw reads. Study-wide findings and caveats: Tumoral mutation counts were tracked by counts of expanded intratumoral alpha and beta TCRs. Sequencing reached an estimated coverage of tumor T cells that was only about 7% for alpha chains and approximately 13% for beta chains.

Using its own MiXCR run on the 5' RACE reads, TCRdb lists one record per CDR3 protein. The data contain 20,000 to 25,000 distinct CDR3 sequences, approximately 9% of them singletons. Time point noted: sample taken at primary tumor resection. Samples were donated by 72 untreated early-stage non-small cell lung cancer patients. The CDR3 length is 15 residues. Germline V gene data show CDR1 as MDHEN and CDR2 as SYDVKM. J gave up 8 bases and V 3 bases, and 12 bases lay outside the gene matches. Sequenced material: lung tumor tissue, taken at surgery. This TCR derives from a male donor with early-stage non-small cell lung cancer. The V gene is TRBV28, the J gene TRBJ1-2; the match to TRBD1 covers 7 bases. The CDR3 sequence is CASSFTPDRPRGYTF. The CDR3 nucleotides are TGTGCCAGCAGTTTCACTCCGGACAGGCCCAGAGGCTACACCTTC.